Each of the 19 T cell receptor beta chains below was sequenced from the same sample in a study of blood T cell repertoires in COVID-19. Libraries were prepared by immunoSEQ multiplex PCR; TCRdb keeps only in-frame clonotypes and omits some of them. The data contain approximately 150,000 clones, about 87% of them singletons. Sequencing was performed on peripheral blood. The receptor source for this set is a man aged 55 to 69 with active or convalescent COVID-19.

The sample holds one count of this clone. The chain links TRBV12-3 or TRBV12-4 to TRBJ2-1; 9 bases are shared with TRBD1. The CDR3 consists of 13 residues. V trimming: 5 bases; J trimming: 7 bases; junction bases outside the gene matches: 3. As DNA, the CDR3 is TGTGCCAGCAGTCTCGGGACAGGGAATGAGCAGTTCTTC. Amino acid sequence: CASSLGTGNEQFF.

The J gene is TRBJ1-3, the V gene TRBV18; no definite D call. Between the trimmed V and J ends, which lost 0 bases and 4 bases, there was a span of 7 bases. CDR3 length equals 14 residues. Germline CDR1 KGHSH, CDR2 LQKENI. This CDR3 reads CASSPPAGGNTIYF. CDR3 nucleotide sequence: TGTGCCAGCTCACCACCGGCGGGGGGAAACACCATATATTTT.

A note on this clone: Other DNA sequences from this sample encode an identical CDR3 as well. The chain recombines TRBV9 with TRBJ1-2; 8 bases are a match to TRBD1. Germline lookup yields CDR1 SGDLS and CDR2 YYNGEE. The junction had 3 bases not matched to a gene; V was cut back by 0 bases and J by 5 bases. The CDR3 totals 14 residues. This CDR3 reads CASSVGQGNYGYTF. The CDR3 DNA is TGTGCCAGCAGCGTAGGACAGGGGAATTATGGCTACACCTTC.

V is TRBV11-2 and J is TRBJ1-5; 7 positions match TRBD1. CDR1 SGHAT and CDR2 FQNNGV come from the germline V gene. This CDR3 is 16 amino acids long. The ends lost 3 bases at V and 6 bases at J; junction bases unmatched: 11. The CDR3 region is CASSLGHQGVGQPQHF. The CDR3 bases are TGTGCCAGCAGCTTGGGACACCAGGGGGTAGGTCAGCCCCAGCATTTT. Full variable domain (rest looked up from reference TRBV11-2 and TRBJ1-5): EAGVAQSPRYKIIEKRQSVAFWCNPISGHATLYWYQQILGQGPKLLIQFQNNGVVDDSQLPKDRFSAERLKGVDSTLKIQPAKLEDSAVYLCASSLGHQGVGQPQHFGDGTRLSIL.

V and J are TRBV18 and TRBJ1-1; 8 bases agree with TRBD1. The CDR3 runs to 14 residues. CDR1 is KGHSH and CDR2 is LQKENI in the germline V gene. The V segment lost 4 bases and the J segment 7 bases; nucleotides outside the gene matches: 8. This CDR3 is CASSLGIGQGEAFF. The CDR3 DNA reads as TGTGCCAGCTCACTAGGAATCGGACAGGGTGAAGCTTTCTTT.

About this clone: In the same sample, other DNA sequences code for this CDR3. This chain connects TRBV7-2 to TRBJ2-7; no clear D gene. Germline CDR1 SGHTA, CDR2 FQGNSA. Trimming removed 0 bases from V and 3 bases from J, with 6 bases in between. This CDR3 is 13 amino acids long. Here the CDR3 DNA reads TGTGCCAGCAGCTTAGCGCTCTACTACGAGCAGTACTTC. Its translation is CASSLALYYEQYF.

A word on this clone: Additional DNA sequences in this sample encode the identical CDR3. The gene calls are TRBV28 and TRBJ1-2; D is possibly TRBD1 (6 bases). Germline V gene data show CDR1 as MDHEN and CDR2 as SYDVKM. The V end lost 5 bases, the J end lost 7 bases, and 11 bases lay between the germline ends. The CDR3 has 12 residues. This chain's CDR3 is CASSLQGSGYTF. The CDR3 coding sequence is TGTGCCAGCAGTCTTCAGGGGTCTGGCTACACCTTC.

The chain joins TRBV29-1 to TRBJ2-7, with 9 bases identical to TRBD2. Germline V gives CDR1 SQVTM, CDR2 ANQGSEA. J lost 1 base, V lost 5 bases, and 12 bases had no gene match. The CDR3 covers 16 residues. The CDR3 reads CSVWAPLAGLSYEQYF. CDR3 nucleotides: TGCAGCGTTTGGGCCCCACTAGCGGGCCTATCCTACGAGCAGTACTTC.

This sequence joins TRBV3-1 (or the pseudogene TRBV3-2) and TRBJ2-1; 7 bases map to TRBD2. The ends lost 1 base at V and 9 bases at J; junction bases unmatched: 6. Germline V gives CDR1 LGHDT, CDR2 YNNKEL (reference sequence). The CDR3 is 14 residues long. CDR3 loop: CASSQGRLASEQFF. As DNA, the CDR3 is TGTGCCAGCAGCCAAGGGAGACTAGCTAGTGAGCAGTTCTTC.

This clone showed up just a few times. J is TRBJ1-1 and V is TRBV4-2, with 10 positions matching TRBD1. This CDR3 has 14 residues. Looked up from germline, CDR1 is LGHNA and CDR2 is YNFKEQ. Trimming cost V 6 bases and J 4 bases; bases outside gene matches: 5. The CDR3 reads CASRDRGQSTEAFF. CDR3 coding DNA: TGTGCCAGCAGAGACAGGGGGCAGAGCACTGAAGCTTTCTTT.

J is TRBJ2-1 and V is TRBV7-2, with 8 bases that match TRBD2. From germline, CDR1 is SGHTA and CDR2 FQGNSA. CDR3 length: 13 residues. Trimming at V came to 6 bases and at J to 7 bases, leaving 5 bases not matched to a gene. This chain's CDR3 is CASSGTSRNEQFF. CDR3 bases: TGTGCCAGCAGTGGGACTAGTAGAAATGAGCAGTTCTTC.

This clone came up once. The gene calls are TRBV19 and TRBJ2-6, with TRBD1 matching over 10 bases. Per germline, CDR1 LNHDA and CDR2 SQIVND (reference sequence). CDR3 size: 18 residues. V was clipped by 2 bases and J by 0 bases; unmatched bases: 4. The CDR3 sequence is CASSIRDRGLSGANVLTF. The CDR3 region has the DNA TGTGCCAGTAGTATAAGGGACAGGGGCCTCTCTGGGGCCAACGTCCTGACTTTC.

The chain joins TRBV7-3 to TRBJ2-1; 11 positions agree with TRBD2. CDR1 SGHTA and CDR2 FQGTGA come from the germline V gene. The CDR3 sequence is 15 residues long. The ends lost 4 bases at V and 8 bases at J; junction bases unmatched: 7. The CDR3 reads CASSSLAGGRHEQFF. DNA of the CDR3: TGTGCCAGCAGCTCTTTAGCGGGAGGGCGGCATGAGCAGTTCTTC. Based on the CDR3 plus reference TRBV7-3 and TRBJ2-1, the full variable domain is GAGVSQTPSNKVTEKGKYVELRCDPISGHTALYWYRQSLGQGPEFLIYFQGTGAADDSGLPNDRFFAVRPEGSVSTLKIQRTERGDSAVYLCASSSLAGGRHEQFFGPGTRLTVL.

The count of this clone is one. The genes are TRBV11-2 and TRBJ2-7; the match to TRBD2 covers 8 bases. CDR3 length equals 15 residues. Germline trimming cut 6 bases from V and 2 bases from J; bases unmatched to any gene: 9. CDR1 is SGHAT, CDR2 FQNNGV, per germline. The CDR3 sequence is CASRSSGSGTYEQYF. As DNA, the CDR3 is TGTGCCAGCAGGTCGAGCGGGAGTGGCACCTACGAGCAGTACTTC.

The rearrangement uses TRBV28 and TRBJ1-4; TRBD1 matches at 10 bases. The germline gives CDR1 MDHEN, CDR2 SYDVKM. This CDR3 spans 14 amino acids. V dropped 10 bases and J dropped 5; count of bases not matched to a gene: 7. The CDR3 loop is CATRGGQGNEKLFF. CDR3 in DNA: TGTGCCACGCGGGGGGGACAGGGGAATGAAAAACTGTTTTTT.

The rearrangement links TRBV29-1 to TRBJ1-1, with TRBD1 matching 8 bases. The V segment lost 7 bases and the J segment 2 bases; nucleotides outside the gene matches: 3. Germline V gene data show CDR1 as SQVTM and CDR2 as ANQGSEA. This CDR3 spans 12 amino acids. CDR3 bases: TGCAGCGGCGGACAGGGTAACACTGAAGCTTTCTTT. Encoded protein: CSGGQGNTEAFF. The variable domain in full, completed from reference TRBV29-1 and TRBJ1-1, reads SAVISQKPSRDICQRGTSLTIQCQVDSQVTMMFWYRQQPGQSLTLIATANQGSEATYESGFVIDKFPISRPNLTFSTLTVSNMSPEDSSIYLCSGGQGNTEAFFGQGTRLTVV.

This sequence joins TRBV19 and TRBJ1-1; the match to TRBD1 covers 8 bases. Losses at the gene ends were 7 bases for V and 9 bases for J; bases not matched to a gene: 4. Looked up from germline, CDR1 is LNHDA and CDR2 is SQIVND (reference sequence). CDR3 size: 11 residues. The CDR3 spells CASTRTGKAFF. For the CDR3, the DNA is TGTGCCAGTACCCGGACAGGGAAAGCTTTCTTT. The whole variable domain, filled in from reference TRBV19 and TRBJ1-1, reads DGGITQSPKYLFRKEGQNVTLSCEQNLNHDAMYWYRQDPGQGLRLIYYSQIVNDFQKGDIAEGYSVSREKKESFPLTVTSAQKNPTAFYLCASTRTGKAFFGQGTRLTVV.

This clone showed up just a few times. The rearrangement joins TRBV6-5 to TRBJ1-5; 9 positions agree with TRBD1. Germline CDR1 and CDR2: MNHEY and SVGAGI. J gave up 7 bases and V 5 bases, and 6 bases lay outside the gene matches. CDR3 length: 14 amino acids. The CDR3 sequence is CASSQDRGAQPQHF. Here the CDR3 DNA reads TGTGCCAGCAGTCAGGACAGGGGTGCCCAGCCCCAGCATTTT.

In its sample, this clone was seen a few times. This CDR3 is CASSLGETPNYGYTF. The CDR3 DNA sequence: TGTGCCAGCAGCTTAGGAGAAACCCCAAACTATGGCTACACCTTC. The chain joins TRBV7-9 to TRBJ1-2; D remains unclear. V was clipped by 1 base and J by 2 bases, with 11 bases between them. Germline V gene lookup returns CDR1 SEHNR and CDR2 FQNEAQ (reference sequence). This CDR3 region has 15 residues.